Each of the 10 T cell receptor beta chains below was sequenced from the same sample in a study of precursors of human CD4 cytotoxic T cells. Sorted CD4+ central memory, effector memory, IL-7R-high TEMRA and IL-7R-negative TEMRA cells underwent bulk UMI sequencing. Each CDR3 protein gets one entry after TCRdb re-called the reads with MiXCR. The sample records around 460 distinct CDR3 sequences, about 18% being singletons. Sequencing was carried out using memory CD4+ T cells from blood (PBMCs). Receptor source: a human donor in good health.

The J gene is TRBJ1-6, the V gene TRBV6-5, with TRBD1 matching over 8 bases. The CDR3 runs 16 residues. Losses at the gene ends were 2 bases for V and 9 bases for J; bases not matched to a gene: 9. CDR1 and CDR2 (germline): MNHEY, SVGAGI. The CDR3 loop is CASSYHPGGQISPLHF. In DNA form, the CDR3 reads TGTGCCAGCAGTTACCATCCAGGGGGCCAAATTTCACCCCTCCACTTT.

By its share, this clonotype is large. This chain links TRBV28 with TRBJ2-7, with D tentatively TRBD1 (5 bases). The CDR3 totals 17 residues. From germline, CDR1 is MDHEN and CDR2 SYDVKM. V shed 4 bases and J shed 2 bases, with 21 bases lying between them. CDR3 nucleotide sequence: TGTGCCAGCAGTTCGAACACTCTTGGGGCCCTAACCTACGAGCAGTACTTC. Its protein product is CASSSNTLGALTYEQYF.

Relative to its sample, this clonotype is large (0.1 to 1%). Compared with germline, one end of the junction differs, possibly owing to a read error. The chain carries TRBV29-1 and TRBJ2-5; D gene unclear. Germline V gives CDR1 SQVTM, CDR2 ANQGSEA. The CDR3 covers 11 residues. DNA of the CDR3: TGCAGCGATGAAAAGGGCGAGACCCAGTACTTC. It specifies CSDEKGETQYF.

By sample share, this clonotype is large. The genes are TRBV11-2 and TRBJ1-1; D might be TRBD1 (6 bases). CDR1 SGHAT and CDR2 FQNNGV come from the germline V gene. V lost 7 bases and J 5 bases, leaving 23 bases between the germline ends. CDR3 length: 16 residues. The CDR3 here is CASTDLGGVAGTEAFF. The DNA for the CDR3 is TGTGCCAGCACCGATTTGGGGGGCGTAGCGGGAACTGAAGCTTTCTTT. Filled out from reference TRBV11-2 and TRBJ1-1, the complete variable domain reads EAGVAQSPRYKIIEKRQSVAFWCNPISGHATLYWYQQILGQGPKLLIQFQNNGVVDDSQLPKDRFSAERLKGVDSTLKIQPAKLEDSAVYLCASTDLGGVAGTEAFFGQGTRLTVV.

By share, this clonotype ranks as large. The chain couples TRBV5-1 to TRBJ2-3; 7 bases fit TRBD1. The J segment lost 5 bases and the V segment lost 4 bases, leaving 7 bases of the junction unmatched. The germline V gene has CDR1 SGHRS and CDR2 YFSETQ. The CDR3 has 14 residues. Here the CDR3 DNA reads TGCGCCAGCAGCAGGGGACAGTCGCGAGATACGCAGTATTTT. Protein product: CASSRGQSRDTQYF.

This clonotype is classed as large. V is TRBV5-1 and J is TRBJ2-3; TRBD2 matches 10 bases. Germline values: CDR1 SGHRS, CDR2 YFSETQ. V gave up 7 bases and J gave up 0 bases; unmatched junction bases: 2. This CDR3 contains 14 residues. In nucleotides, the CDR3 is TGCGCCAGCGGACTAGCGGAAAGCACAGATACGCAGTATTTT. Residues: CASGLAESTDTQYF.

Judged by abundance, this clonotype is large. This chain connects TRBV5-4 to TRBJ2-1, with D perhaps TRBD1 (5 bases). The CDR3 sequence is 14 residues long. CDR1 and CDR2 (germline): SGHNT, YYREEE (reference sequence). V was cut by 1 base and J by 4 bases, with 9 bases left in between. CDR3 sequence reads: CASSLTGPYNEQFF. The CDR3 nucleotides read TGTGCCAGCAGCTTGACAGGCCCTTACAATGAGCAGTTCTTC.

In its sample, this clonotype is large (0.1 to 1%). The CDR3, as DNA: TGTGCCAGCAGTTTGGGACAGGGGAACACTGAAGCTTTCTTT. It translates to CASSLGQGNTEAFF. The V and J genes are TRBV27 and TRBJ1-1, with TRBD1 identical over 9 bases. Looked up from germline, CDR1 is MNHEY and CDR2 is SMNVEV (reference sequence). The CDR3 extends over 14 amino acids. Trimming at V came to 3 bases and at J to 1 base, leaving 0 bases not matched to a gene.

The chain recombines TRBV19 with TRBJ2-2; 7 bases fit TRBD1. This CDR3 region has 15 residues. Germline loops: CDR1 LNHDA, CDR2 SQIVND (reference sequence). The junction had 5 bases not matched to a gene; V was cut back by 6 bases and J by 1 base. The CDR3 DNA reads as TGTGCCAGTAGGTTAGGGACAGAGAACACCGGGGAGCTGTTTTTT. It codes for CASRLGTENTGELFF.

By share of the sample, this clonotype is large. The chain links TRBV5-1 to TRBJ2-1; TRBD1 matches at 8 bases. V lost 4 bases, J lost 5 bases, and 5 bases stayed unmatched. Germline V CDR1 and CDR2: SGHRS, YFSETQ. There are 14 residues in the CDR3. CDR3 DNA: TGCGCCAGCAGCCTGGGACAGGTGGACAATGAGCAGTTCTTC. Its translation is CASSLGQVDNEQFF.